Listed here is a single T cell receptor beta chain. Its antigen is not known. The sample is drawn from a study of shared clonotypes between healthy human individuals. Overall study findings and caveats: Four donors had around 5% of their naive CD4 clonotypes in common.

Looked up from germline, CDR1 is SGHTA and CDR2 is FQGNSA. The V gene lost 5 bases and the J gene lost 2 bases, with 10 bases spanning the gap. CDR3 size: 13 residues. The repertoire was sequenced with immunoSEQ multiplex PCR; TCRdb's copy has only in-frame clones and lacks some. This table has some 2,500,000 clones, approximately 90% appearing once. Sequenced: naive CD4+ T cells from PBMCs. Documented subset: CD45RA+ positively selected. The chain couples TRBV7-2 to TRBJ2-7, with D unclear. The sequence was obtained from a man younger than 30 in good health. Some clones in this sample may be carry-over from other donors' samples. CDR3 residues: CASSPRRTYEQYF. In nucleotides, the CDR3 is TGTGCCAGCAGCCCCAGACGTACCTACGAGCAGTACTTC.